This T cell receptor (beta chain) appears in the sequencing data of a study of human versus mouse CDR3 diversity and MHC coevolution. Only in-frame clones appear in the TCRdb table, and some are missing; sequencing was by immunoSEQ multiplex PCR. The sample lists about 83,000 clones, approximately 90% occurring once. After removal of 5 bases from V and 4 bases from J, the junction contained 12 bases not matched to a gene. This CDR3 comprises 17 residues. CDR1 LNHDA and CDR2 SQIVND come from the germline V gene (reference sequence). The clonotype was recovered from a person aged 25 to 75 in good health. V gene TRBV19 combines with J gene TRBJ1-3, with TRBD1 matching over 9 bases. Specimen: naive CD4+ T cells from blood. The sample's subset: CD45RO-negative CD62L-positive naive CD4 T cells. The CDR3 DNA reads as TGTGCCAGTAGTCCGCCGCCCGGGACAGGGAACGGAAACACCATATATTTT. It translates to CASSPPPGTGNGNTIYF.